This T cell receptor beta chain is drawn from a study of blood T cells in healthy people across ages. Whole-study results and caveats: CMV status of donors was not determined, possibly confounding expanded clonotype changes.

Next came a second PCR, run for roughly 6 to 11 cycles, which used a sample-barcoded 5' primer along with a J-beta primer mix. The template-switch adaptor was a 5' adaptor with 12 random nucleotides. It tagged each cDNA molecule. TCRdb reprocessed the 5' RACE reads via MiXCR and lists one record per CDR3 protein. The table includes 650,000 to 700,000 distinct CDR3 sequences, about a third detected once. CDR3 length equals 16 residues. The V end was cut by 3 bases, the J end by 3 bases, with 17 bases between. Germline CDR1 is MNHNY and CDR2 is SVGAGI (reference sequence). PBMCs, at least 7 million per sample, were isolated. This clonotype appeared many times. The target antigen is unknown.

The V and J genes are TRBV6-6 and TRBJ1-2, with no clear D. Sequenced sample: blood. The clonotype originates from a woman aged 80 or older in good health. The CDR3 DNA sequence: TGTGCCAGCAGTTATTTAGTATCCAGAAGTTACTATGGCTACACCTTC. As protein: CASSYLVSRSYYGYTF.